This T cell receptor (beta chain) was sequenced during a study of blood T cell repertoires in COVID-19. Across the study: From the United States, Italy and Spain came samples of acute and convalescent COVID-19. T cells, B-cell-depleted T cells, or PBMCs supplied cDNA or gDNA.

It was during active infection that Seattle patients were enrolled and then longitudinally followed. Per the study methods: Reference gene primer amplification yielded estimated nucleated cell counts. The assay was immunoSEQ multiplex PCR, and TCRdb's table has in-frame clones only and misses some. The D gene and trimming were derived from the DNA, and the V and J assignments and clone size from that table. The sample lists 300,000 to 350,000 clones, 90% seen once, with about 6.8% in the top ten. Germline CDR1 and CDR2: LNHNV and YYDKDF (reference sequence). The CDR3 consists of 14 residues. Unmatched junction bases numbered 6, after V lost 5 bases and J lost 3 bases.

This TCR was sampled from a woman aged 25 to 39 with COVID-19, enrolled during active disease. The chain uses TRBV15 and TRBJ2-7; 8 bases align to TRBD1. The sample comprised peripheral blood. The CDR3: CATSLDRGVYEQYF. CDR3 nucleotides: TGTGCCACCAGCCTCGACAGGGGAGTCTACGAGCAGTACTTC.